Each of the 21 T cell receptor beta chains below was sequenced from the same sample in a study of blood T cell repertoires in COVID-19. Assay: immunoSEQ multiplex PCR; the TCRdb copy retains only in-frame clones and omits some. The sample holds 140,000 or so clones, approximately 80% seen once. Sequenced input: peripheral blood. Receptor source: a woman over 75 with acute or convalescent COVID-19.

V gene TRBV11-2 combines with J gene TRBJ1-1; 7 bases line up with TRBD1. Germline CDR1 reads SGHAT; CDR2 reads FQNNGV. V dropped 4 bases and J dropped 4; count of bases not matched to a gene: 6. This CDR3 has 14 amino acids. The CDR3 spells CASSSRTGGTEAFF. The CDR3 DNA reads TGTGCCAGCAGCTCCCGGACAGGCGGCACTGAAGCTTTCTTT.

The CDR3 spells CASSSTQGQGIEAFF. CDR3 nucleotides: TGTGCCAGCAGCTCAACTCAAGGGCAGGGGATTGAAGCTTTCTTT. The chain recombines TRBV7-9 with TRBJ1-1; possible D gene TRBD1, 6 bases. Germline assignment: CDR1 SEHNR and CDR2 FQNEAQ (reference sequence). Trimming took off 4 bases at V and 7 bases at J, with 19 bases between the two ends. The CDR3 totals 15 residues.

The chain has TRBV10-3 and TRBJ1-1; 9 bases are a match to TRBD1. There are 16 residues in the CDR3. The ends lost 0 bases at V and 4 bases at J; junction bases unmatched: 6. Looked up from germline, CDR1 is ENHRY and CDR2 is SYGVKD. CDR3 nucleotides: TGTGCCATCAGTGAGTCGCTAAGGGGACAGGGCACTGAAGCTTTCTTT. This gives the protein CAISESLRGQGTEAFF.

In its sample, this clone was seen once. V is TRBV6-1 and J is TRBJ2-6, with a weak D call TRBD2 (6 bases). This CDR3 is 15 amino acids long. Trimming pared 2 bases from V and 2 bases from J, leaving 7 bases between. Germline CDR1 is MNHNS and CDR2 is SASEGT. The CDR3 DNA reads TGTGCCAGCAGTGAATGGGGGGCTGGGGCCAACGTCCTGACTTTC. It yields the protein CASSEWGAGANVLTF.

The rearrangement links TRBV15 to TRBJ2-1; TRBD2 is a possible D gene (5 bases). The CDR3 runs 14 residues. Deletions cut 1 base from V and 8 bases from J, with 12 bases between. The germline V gene encodes CDR1 LNHNV and CDR2 YYDKDF (reference sequence). The CDR3 nucleotides read TGTGCCACCAGCAGAGTTCTAGGAGGCGATGAGCAGTTCTTC. Protein sequence: CATSRVLGGDEQFF.

The chain has TRBV25-1 and TRBJ2-2, with 10 bases identical to TRBD1. With 8 bases clipped from V and 8 bases from J, the junction kept 11 bases outside the gene matches. The CDR3 totals 15 residues. Germline V gene sequence: CDR1 MGHDK, CDR2 SYGVNS. CDR3 loop: CASGRQGARIGELFF. The CDR3 region has the DNA TGTGCCAGCGGACGACAGGGGGCGCGGATTGGGGAGCTGTTTTTT.

The chain uses TRBV18 and TRBJ1-2; D possibly corresponds to TRBD1 (6 bases). CDR1 KGHSH and CDR2 LQKENI come from the germline V gene. CDR3 length: 13 amino acids. V was trimmed by 3 bases and J by 7 bases, leaving 12 bases between them. For the CDR3, the DNA is TGTGCCAGCTCACCTGCGACAGGAGGTGGCTACACCTTC. Its translation: CASSPATGGGYTF.

The genes are TRBV28 and TRBJ1-2; 9 bases match TRBD1. CDR1 and CDR2 (germline): MDHEN, SYDVKM. V shed 6 bases and J 2 bases; nucleotides not matched to a gene: 4. The CDR3 consists of 14 residues. This chain's CDR3 is CASRETGGNYGYTF. Here the CDR3 DNA reads TGTGCCAGCAGAGAGACAGGGGGGAACTATGGCTACACCTTC.

This clone was counted a single time. CDR3 nucleotides: TGTGCCAGCAGCTTCGGAGGGGGCGCTGGGGGCTACACCTTC. Protein: CASSFGGGAGGYTF. This chain uses TRBV5-6 with TRBJ1-2, with 7 bases lining up with TRBD1. CDR3 length: 14 residues. Germline V gene data show CDR1 as SGHDT and CDR2 as YYEEEE. With 2 bases clipped from V and 8 bases from J, the junction kept 9 bases outside the gene matches. The entire variable domain, with the rest obtained from reference TRBV5-6 and TRBJ1-2, is as follows: DAGVTQSPTHLIKTRGQQVTLRCSPKSGHDTVSWYQQALGQGPQFIFQYYEEEERQRGNFPDRFSGHQFPNYSSELNVNALLLGDSALYLCASSFGGGAGGYTFGSGTRLTVV.

CDR3 nucleotide sequence: TGTGCCAGCAGTCTCGGGACTGGCGGTGGCACCGGGGAGCTGTTTTTT. This gives the protein CASSLGTGGGTGELFF. The V gene is TRBV27, the J gene TRBJ2-2; a possible D gene is TRBD2 (6 bases). The germline V and J ends were trimmed by 5 bases and 4 bases, with 17 bases remaining between them. This CDR3 region has 16 residues. Germline loops: CDR1 MNHEY, CDR2 SMNVEV (reference sequence).

In DNA form, the CDR3 reads TGTGCCAGCAGTTTTCTTCTAGCGGAAAGCTACGAGCAGTACTTC. Amino acid sequence: CASSFLLAESYEQYF. This chain joins TRBV27 and TRBJ2-7; 7 positions match TRBD2. V was pared by 3 bases and J by 3 bases, with 8 bases of the junction left unmatched. The CDR3 spans 15 residues. Per the germline V gene, CDR1 is MNHEY and CDR2 is SMNVEV (reference sequence).

The chain combines TRBV5-1 with TRBJ2-3; D possibly corresponds to TRBD1 (5 bases). CDR3 length: 14 amino acids. The ends were cut back, 3 bases at V and 2 bases at J, with 10 bases in the middle. Germline lookup yields CDR1 SGHRS and CDR2 YFSETQ. CDR3 residues: CASSSGMYTDTQYF. In DNA form, the CDR3 reads TGCGCCAGCAGCTCAGGGATGTACACAGATACGCAGTATTTT.

The chain recombines TRBV19 with TRBJ1-1; no definite D call. From germline, CDR1 is LNHDA and CDR2 SQIVND (reference sequence). V lost 1 base to trimming and J lost 1 base, with 10 bases between them. CDR3 size: 15 residues. CDR3 nucleotides: TGTGCCAGTAGTATAGTTTACAGCGGGAACACTGAAGCTTTCTTT. It is translated as CASSIVYSGNTEAFF. The entire variable domain, with the rest obtained from reference TRBV19 and TRBJ1-1, is as follows: DGGITQSPKYLFRKEGQNVTLSCEQNLNHDAMYWYRQDPGQGLRLIYYSQIVNDFQKGDIAEGYSVSREKKESFPLTVTSAQKNPTAFYLCASSIVYSGNTEAFFGQGTRLTVV.

The chain is built from TRBV14 and TRBJ2-3; 7 positions agree with TRBD2. With 4 bases clipped from V and 4 bases from J, the junction kept 5 bases outside the gene matches. Germline loops: CDR1 SGHDN, CDR2 FVKESK. The CDR3 is 14 amino acids. CDR3 in amino acids: CASSPGLVADTQYF. The CDR3 DNA sequence: TGTGCCAGCAGCCCTGGACTAGTCGCAGATACGCAGTATTTT.

V usage is TRBV12-3 or TRBV12-4 and J usage is TRBJ1-5; no clear D. With 3 bases removed from V and 5 bases from J, the gap between germline ends came to 8 bases. This CDR3 region has 13 residues. For the CDR3, the DNA is TGTGCCAGCAGTTTGGAGCGCGATCAGCCCCAGCATTTT. Its protein is CASSLERDQPQHF.

J is TRBJ1-2 and V is TRBV5-1; D not certain. Germline lookup yields CDR1 SGHRS and CDR2 YFSETQ. This CDR3 spans 15 amino acids. V lost 4 bases and J lost 3, with 16 bases in between. The CDR3 protein is CASSPSEASYYGYTF. The CDR3 region has the DNA TGCGCCAGCAGCCCCTCCGAGGCGAGCTACTATGGCTACACCTTC.

The J gene is TRBJ1-1, the V gene TRBV9; 7 bases line up with TRBD1. V lost 2 bases and J lost 6; bases outside the gene matches: 1. This CDR3 region has 12 residues. The germline V gene has CDR1 SGDLS and CDR2 YYNGEE. CDR3 DNA: TGTGCCAGCAGCGTGACAGGGCCTGAAGCTTTCTTT. Encoded protein: CASSVTGPEAFF.

The chain employs TRBV27 and TRBJ1-1, with 8 bases lining up with TRBD1. With V trimmed by 9 bases and J by 5 bases, 8 bases remained unmatched. Germline values: CDR1 MNHEY, CDR2 SMNVEV (reference sequence). The CDR3 sequence is 13 residues long. The CDR3 region is CASQTGGRTEAFF. In DNA, the CDR3 is TGTGCCAGTCAAACAGGGGGTCGTACTGAAGCTTTCTTT.

This chain joins TRBV29-1 and TRBJ1-3; D call uncertain. Germline V lookup: CDR1 SQVTM, CDR2 ANQGSEA. Trimming took 5 bases from V and 1 from J, leaving 12 bases between them. The CDR3 has 14 amino acids. The CDR3 nucleotides read TGCAGCGTTCTTATTCTCGGGTCTGGAAACACCATATATTTT. Translating it yields CSVLILGSGNTIYF.

J is TRBJ1-4 and V is TRBV4-3, with D possibly being TRBD1 (5 bases). Looked up from germline, CDR1 is LGHNA and CDR2 is YSLEER. V dropped 0 bases and J dropped 0 bases, with 11 bases sitting between them. The CDR3 totals 17 residues. CDR3 protein: CASSQEAGGTTNEKLFF. In DNA, the CDR3 is TGCGCCAGCAGCCAAGAGGCGGGGGGAACAACTAATGAAAAACTGTTTTTT.

The chain couples TRBV7-3 to TRBJ2-3, with TRBD2 matching over 12 bases. The CDR3 extends over 17 amino acids. Germline CDR1 reads SGHTA; CDR2 reads FQGTGA. Trimming at V came to 3 bases and at J to 4 bases, leaving 8 bases not matched to a gene. CDR3 region: CASSFDSSGGAPDTQYF. The CDR3 DNA reads TGTGCCAGCAGCTTCGACTCTAGCGGGGGGGCCCCAGATACGCAGTATTTT.